The 17 T cell receptor beta chains below come from one sample, sequenced in a study of blood T cells in healthy people across ages. Primed by a sample-barcoded 5' primer and a J-beta primer mix, a second PCR proceeded for roughly 6 to 12 cycles. TCRdb reanalysed the 5' RACE reads using MiXCR and keeps one entry per CDR3 protein. The profile covers about 780,000 distinct CDR3 sequences, with about half appearing a single time and roughly 18% taken by the ten largest. The sample taken for sequencing was blood. The receptors come from a man older than 75 in good health.

The chain is built from TRBV9 and TRBJ2-1; a weak D match, TRBD2 (6 bases). Germline CDR1 SGDLS, CDR2 YYNGEE. The V end was cut by 0 bases, the J end by 4 bases, with 11 bases between. The CDR3 is made up of 15 amino acids. For the CDR3, the DNA is TGTGCCAGCAGCGTAGGTGGCGGGACTTACAATGAGCAGTTCTTC. Translated, it gives CASSVGGGTYNEQFF.

The J gene is TRBJ2-1, the V gene TRBV7-6; TRBD2 might be the D (5 bases). The CDR3 is 14 residues long. Germline-derived CDR1 and CDR2 are SGHVS and FNYEAQ. Trimming removed 4 bases at V and 5 bases at J, with 12 bases between. DNA for the CDR3: TGTGCCAGCAGCTCTCAAGGGCGGGACAATGAGCAGTTCTTC. It encodes CASSSQGRDNEQFF.

The J gene is TRBJ2-3, the V gene TRBV5-1; 11 bases map to TRBD2. The V gene end was trimmed by 4 bases and the J gene end by 4 bases; junction bases not matched to a gene: 5. The CDR3 totals 15 residues. Germline lookup yields CDR1 SGHRS and CDR2 YFSETQ. Here the CDR3 DNA reads TGCGCCAGCAGCCATAGCGGGAGGGCCCCAGATACGCAGTATTTT. Its translation is CASSHSGRAPDTQYF.

This clonotype was seen a single time. The J gene is TRBJ2-1, the V gene TRBV2; tentatively, D is TRBD2 (5 bases). V lost 6 bases to trimming and J lost 15 bases, with 21 bases between them. The CDR3 is 13 residues long. Germline V gene lookup returns CDR1 SNHLY and CDR2 FYNNEI. The CDR3: CASSAISGASSFF. The CDR3, as DNA: TGTGCCAGCAGCGCCATAAGCGGCGCCTCCTCGTTCTTC.

J is TRBJ2-5 and V is TRBV5-1, with 10 bases lining up with TRBD2. CDR1 and CDR2 (germline): SGHRS, YFSETQ. V was pared by 5 bases and J by 5 bases, with 6 bases of the junction left unmatched. The CDR3 covers 14 residues. DNA for the CDR3: TGCGCCAGCAGTCAAGCGGGAGGGTTGGAGACCCAGTACTTC. Its protein product is CASSQAGGLETQYF.

The chain joins TRBV7-2 to TRBJ2-7; D call uncertain. The V end lost 4 bases, the J end lost 7 bases, and 14 bases lay between the germline ends. This CDR3 contains 13 residues. Germline CDR1 reads SGHTA; CDR2 reads FQGNSA. The CDR3 region is CASSWAKGNEQYF. The CDR3 DNA follows: TGTGCCAGCAGCTGGGCCAAGGGCAATGAGCAGTACTTC.

There are a few counts of this clonotype. The gene calls are TRBV4-2 and TRBJ2-3; D uncertain. From germline, CDR1 is LGHNA and CDR2 YNFKEQ. Trimming left V 2 bases short and J 4 bases short, with 10 bases between. The CDR3 totals 14 residues. The CDR3 DNA sequence: TGTGCCAGCAGCCAACTGGCAACTTCAGATACGCAGTATTTT. Its protein is CASSQLATSDTQYF.

V and J are TRBV3-1 and TRBJ2-5; 7 bases match TRBD1. Looked up from germline, CDR1 is LGHDT and CDR2 is YNNKEL (reference sequence). The CDR3 has 15 amino acids. V trimming: 4 bases; J trimming: 2 bases; junction bases outside the gene matches: 7. The CDR3 nucleotides are TGTGCCAGCAGCCTTCCCACGGGACAGCAAGAGACCCAGTACTTC. Translation: CASSLPTGQQETQYF.

The J gene is TRBJ2-1, the V gene TRBV29-1; weak D call: TRBD2 (7 bases). V dropped 4 bases and J dropped 15 bases, with 25 bases sitting between them. Germline values: CDR1 SQVTM, CDR2 ANQGSEA. The CDR3 loop spans 14 amino acids. This chain's CDR3 is CSVGGLGGSEYRFF. CDR3 DNA sequence: TGCAGCGTTGGGGGGCTAGGCGGGAGTGAGTACCGGTTCTTC.

This sequence joins TRBV7-9 and TRBJ1-2; 11 bases are a match to TRBD1. Germline V lookup: CDR1 SEHNR, CDR2 FQNEAQ (reference sequence). The CDR3 covers 15 residues. Trimming at V came to 5 bases and at J to 2 bases, leaving 4 bases not matched to a gene. CDR3: CASSDRTGGNYGYTF. CDR3 bases: TGTGCCAGCAGCGATAGGACAGGGGGCAACTATGGCTACACCTTC.

The sample holds many counts of this clonotype. CDR3 DNA sequence: TGTGCCAGCACCGAGGGACGGACACAAGAGACCCAGTACTTC. It specifies CASTEGRTQETQYF. This chain uses TRBV28 with TRBJ2-5, with D perhaps given as TRBD1 or TRBD2 (5 bases each). This CDR3 is 14 amino acids long. Germline V gives CDR1 MDHEN, CDR2 SYDVKM. V was shortened by 7 bases and J by 2 bases, with 14 bases between the two germline ends.

The rearrangement uses TRBV20-1 and TRBJ2-7; TRBD2 matches 7 bases. CDR3 size: 15 residues. Unmatched junction bases numbered 13, after V lost 7 bases and J lost 1 base. CDR1 is DFQATT and CDR2 is SNEGSKA in the germline V gene (reference sequence). CDR3 coding DNA: TGCAGTGTAGGCCTAGCGGATCGAGGATCCTACGAGCAGTACTTC. This codes for CSVGLADRGSYEQYF.

V gene TRBV3-1 combines with J gene TRBJ1-4; D might be TRBD1 (5 bases). V gave up 3 bases and J gave up 3 bases, with 17 bases separating them. The CDR3 length is 17 residues. In germline, CDR1 is LGHDT, CDR2 YNNKEL (reference sequence). The CDR3 loop reads CASSQLTRQISNEKLFF. The CDR3 DNA reads TGTGCCAGCAGCCAGCTGACCCGACAGATCTCTAATGAAAAACTGTTTTTT.

This clonotype was detected only a few times. The chain carries TRBV20-1 and TRBJ1-5; 7 positions match TRBD1. The trim removed 5 bases at V and 7 bases at J, leaving 14 bases unmatched. Germline CDR1 reads DFQATT; CDR2 reads SNEGSKA (reference sequence). The CDR3 spans 15 residues. The CDR3 sequence is CSAAAGGGGLQPQHF. In DNA, the CDR3 is TGCAGTGCTGCCGCGGGAGGGGGCGGTTTACAGCCCCAGCATTTT.

This clonotype has a count of ten or more. The gene calls are TRBV12-3 or TRBV12-4 and TRBJ2-1; D might be TRBD1 (5 bases). This CDR3 is built from 18 residues. V was trimmed by 7 bases and J by 5 bases, leaving 27 bases between them. Here the CDR3 DNA reads TGTGCCAGCACCCTTTGGGGCGGAGCCCCCCAACCCGACAATGAGCAGTTCTTC. This sequence encodes CASTLWGGAPQPDNEQFF.

The J gene is TRBJ2-1, the V gene TRBV6-5, with D perhaps matching TRBD1 (6 bases). The J call may be incorrect, as the DNA end agrees better with TRBJ2-7. This CDR3 region has 14 residues. From germline, CDR1 is MNHEY and CDR2 SVGAGI. In DNA form, the CDR3 reads TGTGCCAGCAGCTCTAAGGACAGTTACAATGAGCAGTACTTC. Protein product: CASSSKDSYNEQYF.

The rearrangement joins TRBV7-9 to TRBJ2-7, with D hard to call. This CDR3 has 12 amino acids. CDR1 and CDR2 (germline): SEHNR, FQNEAQ (reference sequence). V was pared by 5 bases and J by 3 bases, with 8 bases between. The CDR3 is CASSATDYEQYF. DNA of the CDR3: TGTGCCAGCAGCGCTACAGACTACGAGCAGTACTTC. Full variable domain (rest looked up from reference TRBV7-9 and TRBJ2-7): DTGVSQNPRHKITKRGQNVTFRCDPISEHNRLYWYRQTLGQGPEFLTYFQNEAQLEKSRLLSDRFSAERPKGSFSTLEIQRTEQGDSAMYLCASSATDYEQYFGPGTRLTVT.